This T cell receptor beta chain was captured in a study of CD8 T cells in ankylosing spondylitis. Overall study findings and caveats: Disease-linked clones reportedly showed significant enrichment in matched ankylosing spondylitis synovial fluid. Some of these motif variants have turned up before, in reports on reactive arthritis synovial fluid and blood.

There are many counts of this clonotype. Its antigen is not known. From germline, CDR1 is SGDLS and CDR2 YYNGEE. The CDR3 is 17 amino acids. V shed 4 bases, J shed 6 bases, and the junction held 16 bases outside the gene matches. Quantitative barcoded 5'-RACE was used to prepare TCR beta libraries. TCRdb reprocessed the 5' RACE reads via MiXCR and lists one record per CDR3 protein. The sample has about 42,000 distinct CDR3 sequences, around 2.9% seen once; the top ten hold 4.6%. This sequence was found in a male donor with ankylosing spondylitis or in good health (not recorded which). This chain connects TRBV9 to TRBJ1-2, with 9 bases identical to TRBD1. Specimen: blood, either unsorted or a sorted T cell fraction (not recorded which). In nucleotides, the CDR3 is TGTGCCAGCAGCTCGCCCGGGACAGGGTTCCTTTTGGATGGCTACACCTTC. It translates to CASSSPGTGFLLDGYTF.